The 29 T cell receptor beta chains in this list originate from one sample, sequenced in a study of Graves' ophthalmopathy and Graves' hyperthyroidism. Transcripts of RNA were the source for amplifying TCR beta CDR3 regions. The first-round RT-PCR employed HTBI primers together with the Qiagen OneStep RT-PCR kit. A multiplex PCR was then performed as the second round. TCRdb processed the multiplex PCR reads anew with MiXCR; each CDR3 protein has one entry. The sample lists 300,000 to 450,000 distinct CDR3 sequences, approximately 17% seen once, with 2% to 3% in the top ten. Sequencing used peripheral blood. These receptors came from an adult woman with stable Graves' hyperthyroidism.

The chain recombines TRBV11-2 with TRBJ2-7; D uncertain. V was cut by 0 bases and J by 3 bases, with 18 bases left in between. This CDR3 is built from 17 residues. Looked up from germline, CDR1 is SGHAT and CDR2 is FQNNGV. The CDR3 DNA reads TGTGCCAGCAGCTTAGATTATCGGGCAGGAACCTACTACGAGCAGTACTTC. It translates to CASSLDYRAGTYYEQYF.

The gene calls are TRBV2 and TRBJ2-2, with D possibly matching TRBD2 (5 bases). Trimming pared 3 bases from V and 6 bases from J, leaving 11 bases between. Germline CDR1 SNHLY, CDR2 FYNNEI. This CDR3 comprises 14 residues. The CDR3, as DNA: TGTGCCAGCAGTGATTATATGAGGGCCGGGGAGCTGTTTTTT. Protein product: CASSDYMRAGELFF. The complete variable domain, with remaining parts taken from reference TRBV2 and TRBJ2-2, reads EPEVTQTPSHQVTQMGQEVILRCVPISNHLYFYWYRQILGQKVEFLVSFYNNEISEKSEIFDDQFSVERPDGSNFTLKIRSTKLEDSAMYFCASSDYMRAGELFFGEGSRLTVL.

This chain links TRBV12-3 or TRBV12-4 with TRBJ1-2; 8 bases map to TRBD1. The CDR3 has 14 amino acids. V was clipped by 6 bases and J by 8 bases; unmatched bases: 11. The CDR3 DNA is TGTGCCAGCAGGCCCCAGGACAGGGTCGGGGGCTACACCTTC. Its protein product is CASRPQDRVGGYTF.

This clonotype was seen at least ten times. The chain combines TRBV27 with TRBJ2-4, with D tentatively TRBD2 (5 bases). Germline-derived CDR1 and CDR2 are MNHEY and SMNVEV (reference sequence). The CDR3 spans 16 residues. V lost 6 bases, J lost 9 bases, and 24 bases lay in between. This CDR3 reads CASSRGISLPQSIQYF. The CDR3 nucleotides are TGTGCCAGCAGCCGAGGGATTAGCCTACCGCAGAGCATTCAGTACTTC.

This clonotype was found many times. V is TRBV30 and J is TRBJ1-1, with D perhaps matching TRBD1 (5 bases). V lost 4 bases to trimming and J lost 0 bases, with 9 bases between them. This CDR3 is built from 13 residues. Germline loops: CDR1 GTSNPN, CDR2 SVGIG (reference sequence). DNA of the CDR3: TGTGCCTGGACAGGGTTCATGAACACTGAAGCTTTCTTT. Its translation is CAWTGFMNTEAFF.

By frequency in the sample, this clonotype is medium-sized. The chain combines TRBV12-3 or TRBV12-4 with TRBJ1-1; 7 bases are a match to TRBD1. The CDR3 runs 12 residues. V shed 3 bases, J shed 9 bases, and the junction held 4 bases outside the gene matches. The CDR3 spells CASSFRQGKAFF. CDR3 coding DNA: TGTGCCAGCAGTTTCCGACAGGGCAAAGCTTTCTTT.

This clonotype was picked up many times. J is TRBJ2-7 and V is TRBV12-3 or TRBV12-4; D perhaps matches TRBD1 (5 bases). The CDR3 has 13 amino acids. Trimming shortened V by 2 bases and J by 2 bases, and 7 bases separated the two germline ends. In DNA, the CDR3 is TGTGCCAGCAGTTTACAGGGAACCTACGAGCAGTACTTC. Its translation is CASSLQGTYEQYF.

This clonotype was counted only a few times. The V gene is TRBV18, the J gene TRBJ2-7; 10 bases map to TRBD2. The trim removed 3 bases at V and 0 bases at J, leaving 5 bases unmatched. Germline lookup yields CDR1 KGHSH and CDR2 LQKENI. There are 16 residues in the CDR3. The CDR3 DNA follows: TGTGCCAGCTCACCCATCAGCGGGAGGGCCTCCTACGAGCAGTACTTC. Translation gives CASSPISGRASYEQYF.

The chain uses TRBV30 and TRBJ2-2; TRBD2 matches at 8 bases. The CDR3 has 13 amino acids. With 4 bases clipped from V and 4 bases from J, the junction kept 2 bases outside the gene matches. The germline V gene encodes CDR1 GTSNPN and CDR2 SVGIG (reference sequence). CDR3 sequence: CAWKRESTGELFF. The CDR3 DNA reads TGTGCCTGGAAGCGGGAGAGCACCGGGGAGCTGTTTTTT.

This clonotype was recorded many times. This chain joins TRBV24-1 and TRBJ2-7, with D uncertain. Trimming pared 6 bases from V and 6 bases from J, leaving 11 bases between. Germline V CDR1 and CDR2: KGHDR, SFDVKD. This CDR3 region has 12 residues. The CDR3 protein is CATSTVESEQYF. Here the CDR3 DNA reads TGTGCCACCAGTACGGTGGAAAGCGAGCAGTACTTC.

Ten or more counts support this clonotype. The CDR3 DNA follows: TGCGCCAGCAGCCAAGAGCCAGGGCGCGGCACTGAAGCTTTCTTT. It codes for CASSQEPGRGTEAFF. The chain combines TRBV4-3 with TRBJ1-1; weak D call: TRBD1 (5 bases). With 0 bases removed from V and 4 bases from J, the gap between germline ends came to 12 bases. This CDR3 has 15 amino acids. Germline-derived CDR1 and CDR2 are LGHNA and YSLEER.

In its sample, this clonotype was seen many times. In DNA form, the CDR3 reads TGTGCCATCAGTGAGGGGGTAGCGGAGCAGTACTTC. Its protein is CAISEGVAEQYF. The rearrangement links TRBV10-3 to TRBJ2-7; a possible D gene is TRBD2 (5 bases). With 2 bases removed from V and 7 bases from J, the gap between germline ends came to 9 bases. The CDR3 covers 12 residues. Germline V gene data show CDR1 as ENHRY and CDR2 as SYGVKD.

There are many counts of this clonotype. The CDR3: CASSRDSYNSPLHF. CDR3 coding DNA: TGTGCCAGCAGCCGGGACAGCTATAATTCACCCCTCCACTTT. This chain joins TRBV6-1 and TRBJ1-6, with 7 bases that match TRBD1. Germline CDR1 and CDR2: MNHNS and SASEGT. V was clipped by 6 bases and J by 3 bases; unmatched bases: 2. CDR3 length: 14 residues.

This clonotype was counted many times. This sequence joins TRBV6-5 and TRBJ2-7; TRBD2 matches 11 bases. CDR3 length: 14 amino acids. The V segment lost 8 bases and the J segment 6 bases; nucleotides outside the gene matches: 9. CDR1 and CDR2 from the germline V gene are MNHEY and SVGAGI. CDR3 sequence: CASGQTSGKGEQYF. CDR3 coding DNA: TGTGCCAGCGGCCAGACTAGCGGGAAGGGCGAGCAGTACTTC.

This clonotype was found many times. The rearrangement joins TRBV12-3 or TRBV12-4 to TRBJ1-6; TRBD1 might be the D (5 bases). Deletions cut 5 bases from V and 8 bases from J, with 13 bases between. The CDR3 has 14 amino acids. CDR3 amino acids: CASSKGLVDSPLHF. The CDR3 bases are TGTGCCAGCAGTAAGGGACTGGTAGATTCACCCCTCCACTTT.

The CDR3 nucleotides are TGTGCCAGCAGTTTGATTAGCGGGGGTACCTACGAGCAGTACTTC. Amino acids: CASSLISGGTYEQYF. V and J are TRBV12-3 or TRBV12-4 and TRBJ2-7, with TRBD2 identical over 9 bases. Unmatched junction bases numbered 5, after V lost 3 bases and J lost 2 bases. This CDR3 is 15 amino acids long.

The chain uses TRBV24-1 and TRBJ2-7; 12 bases align to TRBD1. The CDR3 is 15 amino acids. V lost 4 bases to trimming and J lost 5 bases; unmatched junction nucleotides: 5. Germline CDR1 reads KGHDR; CDR2 reads SFDVKD. This chain's CDR3 is CATSDKGTGGHEQYF. In DNA form, the CDR3 reads TGTGCCACCAGTGACAAGGGGACAGGGGGCCACGAGCAGTACTTC.

This clonotype occurred many times. The gene calls are TRBV29-1 and TRBJ2-7, with TRBD1 matching over 9 bases. The trim removed 6 bases at V and 5 bases at J, leaving 5 bases unmatched. Germline CDR1 is SQVTM and CDR2 is ANQGSEA. There are 12 residues in the CDR3. CDR3 DNA: TGCAGCGTAAATAGACAGGGGGACGAGCAGTACTTC. This encodes CSVNRQGDEQYF.

This clonotype has more than one count but fewer than ten. This chain links TRBV19 with TRBJ2-1; D perhaps matches TRBD1 (5 bases). Germline V lookup: CDR1 LNHDA, CDR2 SQIVND (reference sequence). The V end lost 3 bases, the J end lost 8 bases, and 5 bases lay between the germline ends. CDR3 length: 11 residues. The CDR3 region is CASSIRDEQFF. DNA for the CDR3: TGTGCCAGTAGTATCAGGGATGAGCAGTTCTTC.

In this sample, this clonotype turned up many times. The V and J genes are TRBV30 and TRBJ1-6; no clear D. The CDR3 has 18 amino acids. The V gene's germline CDR1 is GTSNPN and CDR2 SVGIG (reference sequence). Trimming took off 1 base at V and 6 bases at J, with 22 bases between the two ends. The CDR3 sequence is CAWSAKRPGSFGNSPLHF. The CDR3, as DNA: TGTGCCTGGAGTGCCAAAAGACCGGGGAGTTTTGGTAATTCACCCCTCCACTTT.

In this sample, this clonotype turned up many times. The gene calls are TRBV19 and TRBJ2-7; no definite D call. Deletions cut 10 bases from V and 7 bases from J, with 23 bases between. The CDR3 runs 14 residues. Germline loops: CDR1 LNHDA, CDR2 SQIVND (reference sequence). The CDR3 is CATTADTLKREQYF. The CDR3 DNA reads TGTGCCACTACGGCTGACACCCTCAAACGGGAGCAGTACTTC.

The chain couples TRBV7-9 to TRBJ1-2; no reliable D call. This CDR3 contains 13 residues. Trimming took 5 bases from V and 3 from J, leaving 10 bases between them. Germline values: CDR1 SEHNR, CDR2 FQNEAQ (reference sequence). CDR3 protein: CASSMRTDYGYTF. The DNA of the CDR3 is TGTGCCAGCAGCATGCGTACAGACTATGGCTACACCTTC.

This clonotype was picked up many times. The chain recombines TRBV7-2 with TRBJ2-7; D is uncertain. CDR1 is SGHTA and CDR2 is FQGNSA in the germline V gene. CDR3 length: 13 amino acids. V lost 4 bases to trimming and J lost 1 base, with 8 bases between them. The CDR3 loop is CASSSPPSYEQYF. Here the CDR3 DNA reads TGTGCCAGCAGCTCCCCGCCTTCCTACGAGCAGTACTTC.

At least ten counts were recorded for this clonotype. The chain has TRBV11-2 and TRBJ2-7; D might be TRBD1 or TRBD2, each matching 5 bases. The CDR3 contains 15 residues. Germline CDR1 is SGHAT and CDR2 is FQNNGV. Between the trimmed V and J ends, which lost 4 bases and 2 bases, there was a span of 15 bases. DNA of the CDR3: TGTGCCAGCAGCTCCGGACAAGGGAGTACCTACGAGCAGTACTTC. Its protein is CASSSGQGSTYEQYF.

This clonotype was counted at least ten times. The chain is built from TRBV6-5 and TRBJ1-1; 8 positions match TRBD1. V was clipped by 5 bases and J by 1 base; unmatched bases: 9. CDR3 length: 16 amino acids. The germline V gene encodes CDR1 MNHEY and CDR2 SVGAGI. The chain's CDR3 is CASSPTGGRRNTEAFF. The CDR3 DNA sequence: TGTGCCAGCAGTCCTACAGGGGGTAGAAGGAACACTGAAGCTTTCTTT.

This clonotype was counted many times. The chain combines TRBV4-1 with TRBJ2-7; D gene unclear. Germline CDR1 MGHRA, CDR2 YSYEKL. The CDR3 runs to 13 residues. The V end was cut by 0 bases, the J end by 7 bases, with 10 bases between. The CDR3 loop reads CASSQDVGGEQYF. The CDR3 region has the DNA TGCGCCAGCAGCCAAGATGTAGGTGGGGAGCAGTACTTC.

This clonotype was counted ten times or more. V gene TRBV11-2 combines with J gene TRBJ2-5; 8 bases are shared with TRBD2. This CDR3 contains 15 residues. Germline CDR1 SGHAT, CDR2 FQNNGV. Germline trimming cut 6 bases from V and 2 bases from J; bases unmatched to any gene: 8. CDR3 sequence (DNA): TGTGCCAGCAGGGCCCTAGCGGGTAAACAAGAGACCCAGTACTTC. It specifies CASRALAGKQETQYF.

The sample holds many counts of this clonotype. The V and J genes are TRBV4-3 and TRBJ1-5; D might be TRBD1 (5 bases). From germline, CDR1 is LGHNA and CDR2 YSLEER. The V end was cut by 0 bases, the J end by 1 base, with 10 bases between. The CDR3 has 16 amino acids. As DNA, the CDR3 is TGCGCCAGCAGCCAAGACCCATGGGGCAGCAATCAGCCCCAGCATTTT. Its translation: CASSQDPWGSNQPQHF.

Many counts were recorded for this clonotype. V is TRBV20-1 and J is TRBJ1-6; D perhaps matches TRBD1 (5 bases). The CDR3 has 16 amino acids. CDR1 and CDR2 (germline): DFQATT, SNEGSKA (reference sequence). Trimming took 4 bases from V and 7 from J, leaving 20 bases between them. In DNA form, the CDR3 reads TGCAGTGCTAAGATACCAGGGTTGCGGGAGAATTCACCCCTCCACTTT. Translation: CSAKIPGLRENSPLHF.